The rows below give T cell receptor beta chains drawn from one sample of a study of naive and memory T cell subsets. A single record per CDR3 protein comes from TCRdb applying MiXCR to the UMI-ligation and nested PCR reads. The profile shows under 150,000 distinct CDR3 sequences, over 15% of them singletons. Sequenced material: naive CD4+ T cells from blood. These receptors were obtained from a human donor in good health. Both conserved end residues are part of each CDR3. Each record gives: D gene, V gene, J gene, clone size, CDR3 protein, CDR3 DNA. A D gene is named only where the DNA matches it firmly. A clone size is listed for some rows: how often the clone was seen (once, few, many), or a class if it is expanded.

D gene: .
V gene: TRBV7-6
J gene: TRBJ1-1
clone size: .
CDR3 protein: CASSSPLTDYLNTEAFF
CDR3 DNA: TGTGCCAGCAGCTCCCCCTTGACAGACTACTTGAACACTGAAGCTTTCTTT

D gene: TRBD2
V gene: TRBV7-2
J gene: TRBJ2-5
clone size: .
CDR3 protein: CASSFPSGSETQYF
CDR3 DNA: TGTGCCAGCAGCTTTCCTAGCGGGAGTGAGACCCAGTACTTC

D gene: .
V gene: TRBV5-1
J gene: TRBJ2-1
clone size: few
CDR3 protein: CASSLESRNYNEQFF
CDR3 DNA: TGCGCCAGCAGCTTGGAATCGCGGAACTACAATGAGCAGTTCTTC

D gene: .
V gene: TRBV10-3
J gene: TRBJ2-3
clone size: few
CDR3 protein: CAISDSVRGGDTQYF
CDR3 DNA: TGTGCCATCAGTGATTCCGTGCGGGGTGGAGATACGCAGTATTTT

D gene: TRBD1
V gene: TRBV5-1
J gene: TRBJ2-7
clone size: many
CDR3 protein: CASSPQGYEQYF
CDR3 DNA: TGCGCCAGCAGCCCACAGGGGTACGAGCAGTACTTC

D gene: TRBD1
V gene: TRBV29-1
J gene: TRBJ2-2
clone size: .
CDR3 protein: CSGGQGATGELFF
CDR3 DNA: TGCAGCGGGGGACAGGGGGCTACCGGGGAGCTGTTTTTT

D gene: .
V gene: TRBV6-5
J gene: TRBJ1-5
clone size: few
CDR3 protein: CASSYQGPHQPQHF
CDR3 DNA: TGTGCCAGCAGTTATCAGGGGCCACATCAGCCCCAGCATTTT

D gene: .
V gene: TRBV14
J gene: TRBJ2-7
clone size: few
CDR3 protein: CASSPNRVGEQYF
CDR3 DNA: TGTGCCAGCAGCCCTAACCGGGTCGGCGAGCAGTACTTC

D gene: .
V gene: TRBV6-1
J gene: TRBJ2-1
clone size: .
CDR3 protein: CASMGPGARRGEQFF
CDR3 DNA: TGTGCCAGCATGGGGCCGGGGGCCCGAAGGGGTGAGCAGTTCTTC

D gene: TRBD2
V gene: TRBV4-3
J gene: TRBJ2-7
clone size: .
CDR3 protein: CASSPASGNYEQYF
CDR3 DNA: TGCGCCAGCAGCCCGGCTAGCGGGAACTACGAGCAGTACTTC

D gene: TRBD1
V gene: TRBV6-6
J gene: TRBJ2-7
clone size: .
CDR3 protein: CASSYARDRGYEQYF
CDR3 DNA: TGTGCCAGCAGTTATGCGCGGGACAGGGGATACGAGCAGTACTTC

D gene: TRBD1
V gene: TRBV12-3/TRBV12-4
J gene: TRBJ1-1
clone size: few
CDR3 protein: CASSFRTGHTEAFF
CDR3 DNA: TGTGCCAGCAGTTTTAGGACAGGTCACACTGAAGCTTTCTTT

D gene: TRBD1
V gene: TRBV29-1
J gene: TRBJ1-2
clone size: few
CDR3 protein: CSVEATTGSRGYTF
CDR3 DNA: TGCAGCGTTGAAGCCACGACAGGGTCTCGTGGCTACACCTTC

D gene: .
V gene: TRBV20-1
J gene: TRBJ2-3
clone size: many
CDR3 protein: CSARVDTQYF
CDR3 DNA: TGCAGTGCTAGAGTCGATACGCAGTATTTT

D gene: TRBD1
V gene: TRBV6-2/TRBV6-3
J gene: TRBJ1-1
clone size: many
CDR3 protein: CASIYGTGNTEAFF
CDR3 DNA: TGTGCCAGCATATACGGGACAGGGAATACTGAAGCTTTCTTT

D gene: .
V gene: TRBV12-3/TRBV12-4
J gene: TRBJ2-3
clone size: many
CDR3 protein: CASSGGSTDTQYF
CDR3 DNA: TGTGCCAGCAGTGGGGGTAGCACAGATACGCAGTATTTT

D gene: .
V gene: TRBV6-5
J gene: TRBJ2-2
clone size: .
CDR3 protein: CASSYRPGNTGELFF
CDR3 DNA: TGTGCCAGCAGTTACCGTCCGGGGAACACCGGGGAGCTGTTTTTT

D gene: .
V gene: TRBV5-1
J gene: TRBJ2-7
clone size: .
CDR3 protein: CASIKEGTYEQYF
CDR3 DNA: TGCGCCAGCATCAAGGAGGGGACCTACGAGCAGTACTTC

D gene: .
V gene: TRBV28
J gene: TRBJ1-1
clone size: .
CDR3 protein: CASSSPRNTEAFF
CDR3 DNA: TGTGCCAGCAGTTCCCCCAGGAACACTGAAGCTTTCTTT

D gene: TRBD1
V gene: TRBV20-1
J gene: TRBJ1-1
clone size: few
CDR3 protein: CSASEGQGGNTEAFF
CDR3 DNA: TGCAGTGCTTCCGAAGGACAGGGAGGGAACACTGAAGCTTTCTTT

D gene: .
V gene: TRBV29-1
J gene: TRBJ1-1
clone size: .
CDR3 protein: CSVETGLNTEAFF
CDR3 DNA: TGCAGCGTTGAGACGGGATTGAACACTGAAGCTTTCTTT

D gene: .
V gene: TRBV28
J gene: TRBJ1-1
clone size: .
CDR3 protein: CASVGNTEAFF
CDR3 DNA: TGTGCCAGCGTAGGAAACACTGAAGCTTTCTTT

D gene: TRBD1
V gene: TRBV7-2
J gene: TRBJ1-2
clone size: few
CDR3 protein: CASSLETGIPYGYTF
CDR3 DNA: TGTGCCAGCAGCTTAGAGACAGGGATCCCCTATGGCTACACCTTC

D gene: TRBD1
V gene: TRBV6-1
J gene: TRBJ1-5
clone size: few
CDR3 protein: CASAGGANQPQHF
CDR3 DNA: TGTGCCAGCGCAGGGGGGGCCAATCAGCCCCAGCATTTT

D gene: .
V gene: TRBV2
J gene: TRBJ2-3
clone size: .
CDR3 protein: CASRISSDTQYF
CDR3 DNA: TGTGCCAGCAGAATTAGCTCAGATACGCAGTATTTT

D gene: .
V gene: TRBV7-9
J gene: TRBJ1-3
clone size: once
CDR3 protein: CASSLANTIYF
CDR3 DNA: TGTGCCAGCAGCTTAGCGAACACCATATATTTT

D gene: .
V gene: TRBV12-3/TRBV12-4
J gene: TRBJ2-4
clone size: few
CDR3 protein: CASSLSRGEGIQYF
CDR3 DNA: TGTGCCAGCAGTTTATCCAGGGGAGAGGGCATTCAGTACTTC

D gene: .
V gene: TRBV29-1
J gene: TRBJ2-3
clone size: few
CDR3 protein: CSASYSGTSTDTQYF
CDR3 DNA: TGCAGCGCTTCATATAGCGGCACTAGCACAGATACGCAGTATTTT

D gene: TRBD2
V gene: TRBV7-9
J gene: TRBJ2-1
clone size: .
CDR3 protein: CASRTSGSYNEQFF
CDR3 DNA: TGTGCCAGCAGGACTAGCGGCTCCTACAATGAGCAGTTCTTC

D gene: .
V gene: TRBV4-1
J gene: TRBJ1-5
clone size: .
CDR3 protein: CASSQGGQVQPQHF
CDR3 DNA: TGCGCCAGCAGCCAAGGGGGCCAGGTTCAGCCCCAGCATTTT

D gene: .
V gene: TRBV27
J gene: TRBJ1-4
clone size: many
CDR3 protein: CASSLIGNNEKLFF
CDR3 DNA: TGTGCCAGCAGTTTGATAGGGAATAATGAAAAACTGTTTTTT

D gene: TRBD2
V gene: TRBV28
J gene: TRBJ2-5
clone size: .
CDR3 protein: CASSYPGLAEETQYF
CDR3 DNA: TGTGCCAGCAGCTATCCGGGACTAGCGGAAGAGACCCAGTACTTC

D gene: .
V gene: TRBV10-3
J gene: TRBJ2-1
clone size: .
CDR3 protein: CAISESHSSYNEQFF
CDR3 DNA: TGTGCCATCAGTGAGTCACACAGCTCATACAATGAGCAGTTCTTC

D gene: .
V gene: TRBV20-1
J gene: TRBJ2-1
clone size: few
CDR3 protein: CSAAKSSYNEQFF
CDR3 DNA: TGCAGTGCTGCAAAGAGCTCCTACAATGAGCAGTTCTTC

D gene: .
V gene: TRBV12-3/TRBV12-4
J gene: TRBJ2-1
clone size: many
CDR3 protein: CASSDPRGTNEQFF
CDR3 DNA: TGTGCCAGCAGTGACCCCCGAGGGACGAATGAGCAGTTCTTC

D gene: .
V gene: TRBV20-1
J gene: TRBJ1-1
clone size: .
CDR3 protein: CSARGGTWEGNTEAFF
CDR3 DNA: TGCAGTGCTAGAGGGGGGACTTGGGAGGGGAACACTGAAGCTTTCTTT

D gene: TRBD1
V gene: TRBV6-2/TRBV6-3
J gene: TRBJ2-7
clone size: .
CDR3 protein: CASSYPLIGTDYEQYF
CDR3 DNA: TGTGCCAGCAGTTACCCGCTAATCGGGACAGACTACGAGCAGTACTTC

D gene: .
V gene: TRBV11-2
J gene: TRBJ2-1
clone size: .
CDR3 protein: CASSLVGGTFGEQFF
CDR3 DNA: TGTGCCAGCAGCTTAGTTGGGGGCACTTTTGGTGAGCAGTTCTTC

D gene: TRBD2
V gene: TRBV6-1
J gene: TRBJ2-7
clone size: few
CDR3 protein: CASSYRLAGGLTYEQYF
CDR3 DNA: TGTGCCAGCAGTTATAGACTAGCGGGAGGCCTCACCTACGAGCAGTACTTC

D gene: TRBD1
V gene: TRBV29-1
J gene: TRBJ2-3
clone size: .
CDR3 protein: CSVKDRGPADTQYF
CDR3 DNA: TGCAGCGTTAAGGACAGGGGGCCCGCAGATACGCAGTATTTT

D gene: TRBD1
V gene: TRBV7-9
J gene: TRBJ2-5
clone size: few
CDR3 protein: CASSQVTGFGQETQYF
CDR3 DNA: TGTGCCAGCAGCCAAGTGACAGGGTTTGGTCAAGAGACCCAGTACTTC

D gene: .
V gene: TRBV10-3
J gene: TRBJ1-2
clone size: few
CDR3 protein: CAISESPGLANYGYTF
CDR3 DNA: TGTGCCATCAGTGAGTCTCCTGGACTAGCTAACTATGGCTACACCTTC

D gene: .
V gene: TRBV3-1
J gene: TRBJ2-1
clone size: few
CDR3 protein: CASSLRANLGQFF
CDR3 DNA: TGTGCCAGCAGCCTCCGGGCCAATCTGGGGCAGTTCTTC

D gene: .
V gene: TRBV10-3
J gene: TRBJ2-3
clone size: .
CDR3 protein: CAISDRGDSTDTQYF
CDR3 DNA: TGTGCCATCAGTGATCGAGGAGACAGCACAGATACGCAGTATTTT

D gene: TRBD2
V gene: TRBV29-1
J gene: TRBJ2-7
clone size: .
CDR3 protein: CSVGKGRTSGYEQYF
CDR3 DNA: TGCAGCGTTGGAAAGGGTCGGACTAGCGGCTACGAGCAGTACTTC

D gene: .
V gene: TRBV28
J gene: TRBJ2-7
clone size: .
CDR3 protein: CGTGPSYEQYF
CDR3 DNA: TGTGGTACGGGACCCTCCTACGAGCAGTACTTC